This TCR beta chain was profiled in a study of shared clonotypes between healthy human individuals. About the research overall: A couple of women and three men aged 18 to 49 served as donors. General observations from the study: Only blood samples were collected, and tissue repertoires likely differ.

As for this clone: The antigen remains undetermined. This same CDR3 is encoded by further DNA sequences in the sample.

Within Nashville, Tennessee resided all donors, each a Caucasian adult. Using immunoSEQ multiplex PCR, the repertoire was profiled, and TCRdb retains in-frame clones only, with some absent. In the table there are 2 million to 2.5 million clones, more than 85% of which are singletons. The sequence came from a man in his late teens or twenties in good health. Some clones in this sample may be carry-over from other donors' samples. What was sequenced was naive CD4+ T cells from PBMCs. Specified subset: CD45RA+ positively selected.

This CDR3 is CASSYRDRGYEQYF. The CDR3, as DNA: TGTGCCAGCAGCTACCGGGACAGGGGCTACGAGCAGTACTTC. V gene TRBV5-6 combines with J gene TRBJ2-7; 10 bases map to TRBD1. The CDR3 is made up of 14 amino acids. Germline CDR1 and CDR2: SGHDT and YYEEEE. The junction had 3 bases not matched to a gene; V was cut back by 3 bases and J by 3 bases.